These 2 T cell receptor beta chains were sequenced from one sample in a study of T-cell memory formation after mild COVID-19. Via MiXCR, TCRdb re-called the 5' RACE reads, giving one row per CDR3 protein. The sample comprises roughly 500,000 distinct CDR3 sequences, roughly 20% of which are singletons, and approximately 12% rests with the top ten. The material sequenced was PBMCs or a T cell subset sorted from them (not recorded which). These receptors were collected from an adult woman who had mild COVID-19 (a few samples of this study predate the infection). Cell type and time point are not known.

The genes are TRBV14 and TRBJ2-1; 7 nucleotides match TRBD2. After removal of 4 bases from V and 10 bases from J, the junction contained 10 bases not matched to a gene. CDR3 length equals 14 residues. Looked up from germline, CDR1 is SGHDN and CDR2 is FVKESK. The CDR3 spells CASSLEAGAPEQFF. In DNA, the CDR3 is TGTGCCAGCAGCCTGGAGGCGGGAGCACCAGAGCAGTTCTTC.

The rearrangement links TRBV18 to TRBJ1-2, with D possibly TRBD1 on 6 matching bases. Germline V CDR1 and CDR2: KGHSH, LQKENI. The germline V and J ends were trimmed by 4 bases and 4 bases, with 16 bases remaining between them. There are 15 residues in the CDR3. The CDR3 coding sequence is TGTGCCAGCTCACTTGAACAGGGCACCTTCTATGGCTACACCTTC. Encoded protein: CASSLEQGTFYGYTF.